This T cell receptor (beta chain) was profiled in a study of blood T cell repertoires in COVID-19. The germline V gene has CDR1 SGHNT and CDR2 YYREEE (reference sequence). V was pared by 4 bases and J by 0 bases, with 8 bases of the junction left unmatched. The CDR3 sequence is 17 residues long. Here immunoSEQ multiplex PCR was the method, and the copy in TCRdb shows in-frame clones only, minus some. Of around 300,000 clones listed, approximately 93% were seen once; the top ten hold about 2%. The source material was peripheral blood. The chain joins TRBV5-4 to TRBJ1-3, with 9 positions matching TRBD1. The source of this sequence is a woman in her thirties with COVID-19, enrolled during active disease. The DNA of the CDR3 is TGTGCCAGCAGCCTTGACGGACAGGGGTACTCTGGAAACACCATATATTTT. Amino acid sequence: CASSLDGQGYSGNTIYF.